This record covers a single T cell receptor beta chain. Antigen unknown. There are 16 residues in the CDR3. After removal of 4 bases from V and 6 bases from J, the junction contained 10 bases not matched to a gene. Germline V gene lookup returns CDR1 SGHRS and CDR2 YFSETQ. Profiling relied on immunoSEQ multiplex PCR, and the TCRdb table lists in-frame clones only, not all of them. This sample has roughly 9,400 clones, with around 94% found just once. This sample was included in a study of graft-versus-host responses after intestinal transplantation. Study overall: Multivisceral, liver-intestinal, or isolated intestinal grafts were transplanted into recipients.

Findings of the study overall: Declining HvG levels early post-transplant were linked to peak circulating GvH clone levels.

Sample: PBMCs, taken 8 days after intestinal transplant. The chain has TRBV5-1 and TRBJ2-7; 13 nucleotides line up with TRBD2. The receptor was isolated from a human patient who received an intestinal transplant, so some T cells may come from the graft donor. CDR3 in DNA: TGCGCCAGCAGCCTCCGGACTAGCGGGAGTTCGGTCGAGCAGTACTTC. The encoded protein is CASSLRTSGSSVEQYF.